A selection of T cell receptor beta chains follows, all from one sample in a study of T-cell memory formation after mild COVID-19. TCRdb reanalysed the 5' RACE reads using MiXCR and keeps one entry per CDR3 protein. The top ten clones hold about 20% of a sample with 300,000 to 400,000 distinct CDR3 sequences, roughly an eighth of them seen once. Material for sequencing was PBMCs or a T cell subset sorted from them (not recorded which). These receptors were obtained from a man aged 18 to 30 who had mild COVID-19 (a few samples of this study predate the infection). Cell type and time point are not known. Both conserved end residues are part of each CDR3.

cdr3_aa v_call
CASSPGTPYGYTF TRBV11-2
CASTITPDRGGTDTQYF TRBV9
CASIPTGSYGYTF TRBV7-9
CASSQTGVTDTQYF TRBV2
CASGVEPSTDTQYF TRBV12-5
CASIGQGGNYGYTF TRBV30
CASSEARDRGPEAFF TRBV2
CASSDLYRAGANVLTF TRBV6-4
CAISAEGNEQYF TRBV10-3
CASSLVGERTEAFF TRBV12-3/TRBV12-4
CASSLTLAAETQYF TRBV11-1
CASSTGPSPTDTQYF TRBV5-4
CASRRLAGANKNEQFF TRBV11-2
CASSQDQGFGEQFF TRBV4-3
CASSLGQGGNIQYF TRBV5-1
CASSRRDQPQHF TRBV12-3/TRBV12-4
CASSLGTGAQETQYF TRBV5-1
CASSEEIGAYGYTF TRBV2
CSARDRSGGQPQHF TRBV20-1
CASSLSPDNYGYTF TRBV5-6
CSARDLGTTGELFF TRBV20-1
CASSLGHGPNEQFF TRBV7-3
CAISPRGSYNEQFF TRBV10-3
CASSPKEGGTYTDTQYF TRBV7-8
CASSLASGVNEQFF TRBV12-3/TRBV12-4
CASSLNPYNEQFF TRBV7-8